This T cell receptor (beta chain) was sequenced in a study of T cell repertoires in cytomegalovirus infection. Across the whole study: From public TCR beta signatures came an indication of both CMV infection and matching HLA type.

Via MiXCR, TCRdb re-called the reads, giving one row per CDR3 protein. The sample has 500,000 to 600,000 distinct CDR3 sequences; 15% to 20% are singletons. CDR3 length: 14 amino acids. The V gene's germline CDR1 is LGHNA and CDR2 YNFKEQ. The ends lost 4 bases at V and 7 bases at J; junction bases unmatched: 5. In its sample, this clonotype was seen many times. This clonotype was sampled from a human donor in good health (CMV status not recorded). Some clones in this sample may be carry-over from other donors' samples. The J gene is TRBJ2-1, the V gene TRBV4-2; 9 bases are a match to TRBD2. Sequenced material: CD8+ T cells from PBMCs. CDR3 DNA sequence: TGTGCCAGCAGCCCAGCGGGAGGCATTAATGAGCAGTTCTTC. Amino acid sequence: CASSPAGGINEQFF.